The T cell receptor beta chain described here comes from a study of T-cell memory formation after mild COVID-19. In the study overall: The two donors had largely donor-specific TCR clusters. Overall study results and limits: A balance of CD4 and CD8 characterized clones contracting day 15 to 85, whereas later expanders leaned CD4+. CD8+ contracting clones occupied EMRA, while CD4+ ones occupied mainly CM and EM.

The V gene end was trimmed by 6 bases and the J gene end by 6 bases; junction bases not matched to a gene: 8. CDR1 is DFQATT, CDR2 SNEGSKA, per germline (reference sequence). The CDR3 consists of 13 residues. About this clonotype itself: Its antigen remains unknown.

Constant-segment primers were used for 5'RACE, and the resulting TCR alpha and TCR beta cDNA libraries carried sample barcodes and UMIs. Using its own MiXCR run on the 5' RACE reads, TCRdb lists one record per CDR3 protein. The data show tens of thousands of distinct CDR3 sequences, around 10% seen once. The chain recombines TRBV20-1 with TRBJ2-3, with 8 nucleotides matching TRBD1. The sample taken for sequencing was PBMCs or a T cell subset sorted from them (not recorded which). The sequence was obtained from a man younger than 30 who had mild COVID-19 (a few samples of this study predate the infection). Cell type and time point are not known. CDR3 in DNA: TGCAGTGCGGGCGACAGGGGCGTCGATACGCAGTATTTT. Translation gives CSAGDRGVDTQYF.